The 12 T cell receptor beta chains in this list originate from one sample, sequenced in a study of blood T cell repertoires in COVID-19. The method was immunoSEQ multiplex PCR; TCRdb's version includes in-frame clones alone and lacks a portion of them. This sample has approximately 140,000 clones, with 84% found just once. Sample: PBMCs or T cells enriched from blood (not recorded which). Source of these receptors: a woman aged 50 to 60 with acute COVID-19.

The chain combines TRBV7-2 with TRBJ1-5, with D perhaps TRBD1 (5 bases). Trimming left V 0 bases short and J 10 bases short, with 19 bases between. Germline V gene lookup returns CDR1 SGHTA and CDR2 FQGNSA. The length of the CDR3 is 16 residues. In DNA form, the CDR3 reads TGTGCCAGCAGCTTAGCCCCCCAGGGTGGGGGGAGACCCCAGCATTTT. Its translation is CASSLAPQGGGRPQHF.

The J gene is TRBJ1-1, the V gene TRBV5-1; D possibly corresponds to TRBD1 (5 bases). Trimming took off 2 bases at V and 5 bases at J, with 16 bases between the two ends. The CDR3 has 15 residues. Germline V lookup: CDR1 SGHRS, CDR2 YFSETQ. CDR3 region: CASSFGGGGWTEAFF. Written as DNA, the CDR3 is TGCGCCAGCAGCTTCGGGGGTGGAGGTTGGACTGAAGCTTTCTTT.

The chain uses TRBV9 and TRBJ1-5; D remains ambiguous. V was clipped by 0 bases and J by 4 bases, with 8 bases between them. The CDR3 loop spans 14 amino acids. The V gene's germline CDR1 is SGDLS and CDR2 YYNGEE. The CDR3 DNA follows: TGTGCCAGCAGCGTAGCCGACATTAATCAGCCCCAGCATTTT. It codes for CASSVADINQPQHF.

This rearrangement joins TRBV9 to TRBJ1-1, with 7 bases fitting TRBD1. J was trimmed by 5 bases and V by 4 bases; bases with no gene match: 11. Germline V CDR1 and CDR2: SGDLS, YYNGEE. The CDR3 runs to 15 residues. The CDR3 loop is CASSFSGQGGTEAFF. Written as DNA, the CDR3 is TGTGCCAGCAGCTTCAGTGGGCAGGGGGGAACTGAAGCTTTCTTT.

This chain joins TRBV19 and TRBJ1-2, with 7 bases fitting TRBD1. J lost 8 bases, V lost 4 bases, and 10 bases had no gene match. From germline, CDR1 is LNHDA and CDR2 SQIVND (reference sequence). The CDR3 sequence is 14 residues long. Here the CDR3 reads CASSNTGDWGGYTF. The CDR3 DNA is TGTGCCAGTAGTAATACAGGGGACTGGGGGGGCTACACCTTC.

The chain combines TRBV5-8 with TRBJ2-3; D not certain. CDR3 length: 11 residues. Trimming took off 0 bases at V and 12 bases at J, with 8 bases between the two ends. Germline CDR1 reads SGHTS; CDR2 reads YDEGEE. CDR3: CASSLDYPQYF. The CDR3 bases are TGTGCCAGCAGCTTGGACTACCCCCAGTATTTT.

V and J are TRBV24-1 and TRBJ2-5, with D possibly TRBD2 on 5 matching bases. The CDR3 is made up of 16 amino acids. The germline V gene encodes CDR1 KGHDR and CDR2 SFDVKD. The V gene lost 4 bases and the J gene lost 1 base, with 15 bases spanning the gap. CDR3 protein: CATSDPREGSQETQYF. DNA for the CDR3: TGTGCCACCAGTGACCCCCGTGAGGGTAGCCAAGAGACCCAGTACTTC.

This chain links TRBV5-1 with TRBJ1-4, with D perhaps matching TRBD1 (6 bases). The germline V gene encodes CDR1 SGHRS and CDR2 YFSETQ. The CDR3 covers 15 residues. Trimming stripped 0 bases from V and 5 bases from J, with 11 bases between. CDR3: CASSLDGTRNEKLFF. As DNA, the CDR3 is TGCGCCAGCAGCTTGGATGGGACACGGAATGAAAAACTGTTTTTT.

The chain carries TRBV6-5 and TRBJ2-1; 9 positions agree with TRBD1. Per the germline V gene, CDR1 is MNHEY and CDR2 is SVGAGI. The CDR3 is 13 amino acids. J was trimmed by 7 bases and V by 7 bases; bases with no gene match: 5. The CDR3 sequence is CASNPGQGNEQFF. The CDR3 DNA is TGTGCCAGCAACCCGGGACAGGGAAATGAGCAGTTCTTC.

CDR3 bases: TGCGCCAGCAGTTCAGGACAGACCGGGGAGCTGTTTTTT. Residues: CASSSGQTGELFF. This sequence joins TRBV5-1 and TRBJ2-2; possible D gene TRBD1, 6 bases. The length of the CDR3 is 13 residues. Germline CDR1 SGHRS, CDR2 YFSETQ. V was cut by 5 bases and J by 5 bases, with 10 bases left in between.

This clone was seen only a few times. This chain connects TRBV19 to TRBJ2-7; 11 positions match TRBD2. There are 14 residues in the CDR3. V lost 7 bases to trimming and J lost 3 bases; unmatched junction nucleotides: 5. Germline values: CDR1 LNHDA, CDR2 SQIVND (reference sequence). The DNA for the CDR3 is TGTGCCAGTAAAAGACTAGCGGGAAACTACGAGCAGTACTTC. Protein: CASKRLAGNYEQYF.

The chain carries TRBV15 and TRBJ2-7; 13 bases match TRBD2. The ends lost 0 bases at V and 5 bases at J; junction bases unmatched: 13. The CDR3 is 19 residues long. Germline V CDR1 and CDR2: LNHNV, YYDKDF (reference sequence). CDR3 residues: CATSRDPSVLAGGPNEQYF. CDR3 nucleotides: TGTGCCACCAGCAGAGATCCGAGTGTACTAGCGGGAGGGCCCAACGAGCAGTACTTC.